This entry describes one T cell receptor beta chain. Treatment in this sample: 15 to 20 received Ad26.COV2.S at low or high dose, single or two shots; 5 received placebo; per-sample allocation not given. Samples analyzed were those drawn on day 63 after the first vaccine or placebo injection. Trimming took 4 bases from V and 4 from J; bases not matched to a gene: 5. The CDR3 covers 14 residues. CDR1 SEHNR and CDR2 FQNEAQ come from the germline V gene (reference sequence). Here immunoSEQ multiplex PCR was the method, and the copy in TCRdb shows in-frame clones only, minus some. Of about 680,000 clones detected, 89% appear once; the ten largest clones hold about 1.5%. This sample stems from a study of Ad26.COV2.S vaccination and SARS-CoV-2 variants. The overall study: Intramuscularly, Ad26.COV2.S was given either once or twice, 56 days apart.

The V and J genes are TRBV7-9 and TRBJ2-5; 8 nucleotides agree with TRBD1. Sequencing used peripheral blood, obtained in a trial of Ad26.COV2.S vaccine versus placebo. The origin of this receptor is a person aged 18-65 years who received the Ad26.COV2.S COVID-19 vaccine or a placebo. DNA of the CDR3: TGTGCCAGCAGCTCCGACAGGGGAGGAGAGACCCAGTACTTC. It codes for CASSSDRGGETQYF.